Following are 31 T cell receptor beta chains from one sample sequenced in a study of identical twins. Using its own MiXCR run on the 5' RACE reads, TCRdb lists one record per CDR3 protein. The data contain about 240,000 distinct CDR3 sequences, 7.5% of them seen just once; the ten biggest clones take up under 6%. A further study also used this sample, focusing on yellow fever vaccine responses in identical twins.

The sequencing input was CD8+ T cells sorted from blood. These TCRs come from a young woman in good health.

This clonotype was seen ten or more times. This chain connects TRBV28 to TRBJ2-7; 7 nucleotides agree with TRBD1. Germline values: CDR1 MDHEN, CDR2 SYDVKM. This CDR3 is built from 14 residues. The V gene end was trimmed by 4 bases and the J gene end by 3 bases; junction bases not matched to a gene: 6. The CDR3 bases are TGTGCCAGCAGTTCCTCGGGGACAGTCTACGAGCAGTACGTC. It yields the protein CASSSSGTVYEQYV.

This chain joins TRBV7-9 and TRBJ2-2; 9 nucleotides agree with TRBD2. CDR3 length: 15 residues. The junction had 3 bases not matched to a gene; V was cut back by 5 bases and J by 2 bases. Looked up from germline, CDR1 is SEHNR and CDR2 is FQNEAQ (reference sequence). This CDR3 reads CASSMTSGNTGELFF. The DNA for the CDR3 is TGTGCCAGCAGCATGACTAGCGGTAACACCGGGGAGCTGTTTTTT.

The J gene is TRBJ2-7, the V gene TRBV7-6; 7 bases are shared with TRBD2. With V trimmed by 4 bases and J by 6 bases, 3 bases remained unmatched. The CDR3 consists of 12 residues. CDR1 is SGHVS, CDR2 FNYEAQ, per germline. The chain's CDR3 is CASSSSGIEQYF. The CDR3 DNA reads as TGTGCCAGCAGCTCCAGCGGGATCGAGCAGTACTTC.

In DNA form, the CDR3 reads TGTGCCAGCAGTGAAGACTCAACCAAATACAATGAGCAGTTCTTC. Protein product: CASSEDSTKYNEQFF. The chain employs TRBV2 and TRBJ2-1; unclear D gene. V lost 1 base and J lost 4, with 11 bases in between. Germline V gene lookup returns CDR1 SNHLY and CDR2 FYNNEI. CDR3 size: 15 residues.

This clonotype came up a few times. The chain links TRBV9 to TRBJ2-7; weak D call: TRBD2 (6 bases). With 4 bases removed from V and 0 bases from J, the gap between germline ends came to 26 bases. Looked up from germline, CDR1 is SGDLS and CDR2 is YYNGEE. CDR3 length: 19 amino acids. CDR3 in DNA: TGTGCCAGCAGCCCCGACGAGACAACAAAGGGGAGGAGCTCCTACGAGCAGTACTTC. Translation gives CASSPDETTKGRSSYEQYF.

This clonotype appeared a few times. The V call is TRBV2, the J call TRBJ2-5, with no clear D. CDR3 size: 13 residues. V was trimmed by 2 bases and J by 5 bases, leaving 9 bases between them. Germline CDR1 SNHLY, CDR2 FYNNEI. CDR3 nucleotide sequence: TGTGCCAGCAGTGAAAATTATTGGGAGACCCAGTACTTC. Its protein product is CASSENYWETQYF.

On this clonotype itself: Sequence at one end of the junction differs from germline and may be a read error. The chain uses TRBV7-8 and TRBJ2-3; 7 bases agree with TRBD2. Germline V CDR1 and CDR2: SGHVS, FQNEAQ. This CDR3 spans 15 amino acids. CDR3 sequence (DNA): TGTGCCAGCAGCTTACCTAGCGGCCATGCAGATACGCGGTATTTT. Protein product: CASSLPSGHADTRYF.

This clonotype showed up just a few times. The V call is TRBV6-5, the J call TRBJ2-4; possibly TRBD1 for D (7 bases). This CDR3 is built from 14 residues. Germline loops: CDR1 MNHEY, CDR2 SVGAGI. Between the trimmed V and J ends, which lost 4 bases and 5 bases, there was a span of 12 bases. The DNA for the CDR3 is TGTGCCAGCAGTTCAGGGGGGCCCCAAAACATTCAGTACTTC. This sequence encodes CASSSGGPQNIQYF.

The chain uses TRBV2 and TRBJ2-3, with D hard to call. V lost 4 bases and J lost 0, with 8 bases in between. The CDR3 runs to 14 residues. Germline V lookup: CDR1 SNHLY, CDR2 FYNNEI. For the CDR3, the DNA is TGTGCCAGCAGTGGGACGGTTAGCACAGATACGCAGTATTTT. Its protein is CASSGTVSTDTQYF.

This clonotype was seen more than once but under ten times. The rearrangement links TRBV7-8 to TRBJ2-1; 10 bases align to TRBD2. The germline V gene encodes CDR1 SGHVS and CDR2 FQNEAQ. With V trimmed by 3 bases and J by 3 bases, 5 bases remained unmatched. CDR3 size: 16 residues. CDR3 bases: TGTGCCAGCAGCTTCCAACTAGCGGGACTCTACAATGAGCAGTTCTTC. It is translated as CASSFQLAGLYNEQFF. Using reference TRBV7-8 and TRBJ2-1 for the parts outside the CDR3, the full variable domain is GAGVSQSPRYKVAKRGQDVALRCDPISGHVSLFWYQQALGQGPEFLTYFQNEAQLDKSGLPSDRFFAERPEGSVSTLKIQRTQQEDSAVYLCASSFQLAGLYNEQFFGPGTRLTVL.

In this sample, this clonotype turned up a few times. The V gene is TRBV11-2, the J gene TRBJ2-7, with D possibly being TRBD1 or TRBD2 (5 bases each). CDR3 size: 13 residues. Germline V lookup: CDR1 SGHAT, CDR2 FQNNGV. Trimming stripped 5 bases from V and 2 bases from J, with 10 bases between. The CDR3 bases are TGTGCCAGCAGCCGGGACCGAACCTACGAGCAGTACGTC. This translates into CASSRDRTYEQYV.

This clonotype was detected many times. The chain joins TRBV3-1 to TRBJ2-3, with D unresolved. Trimming took off 4 bases at V and 5 bases at J, with 7 bases between the two ends. The CDR3 consists of 12 residues. CDR1 is LGHDT, CDR2 YNNKEL, per germline (reference sequence). In DNA, the CDR3 is TGTGCCAGCAGCCCGACTGGAGATACGCAGTATTTT. Amino acids: CASSPTGDTQYF.

In its sample, this clonotype was seen many times. The chain couples TRBV3-1 to TRBJ2-1, with D perhaps matching TRBD1 or TRBD2 (5 bases each). This CDR3 is 15 amino acids long. Deletions cut 0 bases from V and 4 bases from J, with 10 bases between. In germline, CDR1 is LGHDT, CDR2 YNNKEL (reference sequence). Here the CDR3 DNA reads TGTGCCAGCAGCCAAGATTCGTGGGGGTACAATGAGCAGTTCTTC. This encodes CASSQDSWGYNEQFF.

This clonotype occurred a few times. The rearrangement joins TRBV29-1 to TRBJ1-2; D not certain. The CDR3 spans 12 residues. CDR1 and CDR2 from the germline V gene are SQVTM and ANQGSEA. Deletions cut 8 bases from V and 8 bases from J, with 18 bases between. CDR3 sequence (DNA): TGCAGCTTTCCGGAGGGATCGCGGGGCTACACCTTC. Its protein is CSFPEGSRGYTF.

Many counts were recorded for this clonotype. The chain carries TRBV6-4 and TRBJ2-7; 11 nucleotides match TRBD2. The germline V gene has CDR1 MRHNA and CDR2 SNTAGT. Unmatched junction bases numbered 5, after V lost 3 bases and J lost 7 bases. The CDR3 consists of 14 residues. CDR3 nucleotide sequence: TGTGCCAGCAGTGAGACCGGGACTAGCGGTGAGCAGTACTTC. Its protein is CASSETGTSGEQYF.

The CDR3 DNA sequence: TGCGCCAGCAGTGCAGACTTGATCAGTGAGCAGTTCTTC. Amino acids: CASSADLISEQFF. The V and J genes are TRBV10-2 and TRBJ2-1; D gene unclear. V gave up 4 bases and J gave up 9 bases, with 13 bases separating them. Looked up from germline, CDR1 is WSHSY and CDR2 is SAAADI. The CDR3 has 13 amino acids.

The chain has TRBV7-4 and TRBJ1-1, with 8 bases matching TRBD1. Per germline, CDR1 SGHVT and CDR2 SQSDAQ. The ends lost 3 bases at V and 1 base at J; junction bases unmatched: 13. The CDR3 contains 18 residues. The CDR3 nucleotides read TGTGCCAGCAGCTTCCCATTCCGACAGGGGACCCCGAACACTGAAGCTTTCTTT. It yields the protein CASSFPFRQGTPNTEAFF. Variable domain in full (rest from reference TRBV7-4 and TRBJ1-1): GAGVSQSPRYKVAKRGRDVALRCDSISGHVTLYWYRQTLGQGSEVLTYSQSDAQRDKSGRPSGRFSAERPERSVSTLKIQRTEQGDSAVYLCASSFPFRQGTPNTEAFFGQGTRLTVV.

Many counts were recorded for this clonotype. This CDR3 reads CASSYYQGSMADTQYF. The CDR3 DNA sequence: TGTGCCAGCAGTTACTATCAGGGTTCGATGGCAGATACGCAGTATTTT. This chain connects TRBV6-5 to TRBJ2-3, with D possibly being TRBD1 (5 bases). Germline CDR1 is MNHEY and CDR2 is SVGAGI. V lost 1 base and J lost 4, with 15 bases in between. This CDR3 has 16 residues.

This clonotype was counted many times. V is TRBV4-2 and J is TRBJ1-1; D remains unclear. This CDR3 has 15 amino acids. Germline V lookup: CDR1 LGHNA, CDR2 YNFKEQ. The ends were cut back, 1 base at V and 5 bases at J, with 14 bases in the middle. For the CDR3, the DNA is TGTGCCAGCAGCCAAGCCATCACGGAAAGGACTGAAGCTTTCTTT. This gives the protein CASSQAITERTEAFF.

This clonotype has a count of ten or more. This chain uses TRBV11-2 with TRBJ1-4, with D perhaps TRBD1 (6 bases). Germline V lookup: CDR1 SGHAT, CDR2 FQNNGV. The CDR3 is made up of 15 amino acids. V dropped 1 base and J dropped 6 bases, with 12 bases sitting between them. The CDR3 region is CASSLGGGADEKLFF. The CDR3, as DNA: TGTGCCAGCAGCTTAGGAGGGGGTGCCGATGAAAAACTGTTTTTT.

This chain links TRBV4-1 with TRBJ2-7; tentatively, D is TRBD2 (6 bases). The CDR3 sequence is 14 residues long. The V end lost 1 base, the J end lost 4 bases, and 11 bases lay between the germline ends. Germline CDR1 and CDR2: MGHRA and YSYEKL. The CDR3 region is CASSQGLRDYEQYF. In DNA, the CDR3 is TGCGCCAGCAGCCAAGGTTTGCGGGATTACGAGCAGTACTTC.

Remarks on this clonotype: A much larger clone differs from this one at a single base, so this may be a read error. This chain uses TRBV29-1 with TRBJ2-6; D might be TRBD1 (6 bases). The CDR3 contains 14 residues. Germline CDR1 SQVTM, CDR2 ANQGSEA. The CDR3 nucleotides are TGCAGCGTTGAGGGACACTCTGGGGTCAACGTCCTGACTTTC. Translation: CSVEGHSGVNVLTF. Supplemented by reference TRBV29-1 and TRBJ2-6, the full variable domain reads SAVISQKPSRDICQRGTSLTIQCQVDSQVTMMFWYRQQPGQSLTLIATANQGSEATYESGFVIDKFPISRPNLTFSTLTVSNMSPEDSSIYLCSVEGHSGVNVLTFGAGSRLTVL.

This clonotype was seen repeatedly, ten times or more. The chain links TRBV4-1 to TRBJ2-5, with D hard to call. Germline values: CDR1 MGHRA, CDR2 YSYEKL. This CDR3 spans 14 amino acids. Trimming stripped 2 bases from V and 7 bases from J, with 14 bases between. CDR3 amino acids: CASSQRQPPGTQYF. The DNA for the CDR3 is TGCGCCAGCAGCCAAAGACAACCCCCCGGGACCCAGTACTTC.

This clonotype has just a few counts. The chain is built from TRBV11-2 and TRBJ2-3; 7 bases agree with TRBD2. The V segment lost 10 bases and the J segment 0 bases; nucleotides outside the gene matches: 7. Germline lookup yields CDR1 SGHAT and CDR2 FQNNGV. The CDR3 is 14 residues long. The CDR3 nucleotides are TGTGCCACCATAGCGGGTCCGAGCACAGATACGCAGTATTTT. It is translated as CATIAGPSTDTQYF.

The V and J genes are TRBV29-1 and TRBJ2-5, with 8 bases lining up with TRBD1. In germline, CDR1 is SQVTM, CDR2 ANQGSEA. The CDR3 contains 14 residues. The V gene end was trimmed by 4 bases and the J gene end by 1 base; junction bases not matched to a gene: 5. CDR3 nucleotides: TGCAGCGTTGTCCTGGACAGGGCCCAAGAGACCCAGTACTTC. It translates to CSVVLDRAQETQYF.

This clonotype appeared many times. CDR3 sequence reads: CASTSSGELFF. The CDR3 nucleotides read TGTGCCAGCACCAGTTCCGGGGAGCTGTTTTTT. The chain links TRBV9 to TRBJ2-2; D call uncertain. CDR3 length: 11 amino acids. Trimming cost V 6 bases and J 6 bases, with 6 bases left between them. The germline V gene encodes CDR1 SGDLS and CDR2 YYNGEE.

Note on this clonotype: The CDR3 ends on some other residue instead of the conserved phenylalanine or tryptophan, so this is likely a read error. The CDR3, as DNA: TGCGCCAGCAGCTTGGGACTAGCGGGGACGTACGAGCAGTACCTC. Translating gives CASSLGLAGTYEQYL. This chain joins TRBV5-1 and TRBJ2-7; 11 bases line up with TRBD2. The V gene's germline CDR1 is SGHRS and CDR2 YFSETQ. The V and J ends lost 0 bases and 4 bases, in that order; junction bases with no gene match: 3. The CDR3 consists of 15 residues.

The chain couples TRBV12-3 or TRBV12-4 to TRBJ2-3; 10 bases agree with TRBD2. This CDR3 has 18 residues. The ends lost 3 bases at V and 0 bases at J; junction bases unmatched: 9. The CDR3 coding sequence is TGTGCCAGCAGTTTTTTAGCGGGAGGATCATCTAGCACAGATACGCAGTATTTT. It specifies CASSFLAGGSSSTDTQYF.

The rearrangement uses TRBV2 and TRBJ2-2; D is uncertain. Trimming took off 0 bases at V and 9 bases at J, with 8 bases between the two ends. The CDR3 totals 13 residues. Germline assignment: CDR1 SNHLY and CDR2 FYNNEI. DNA of the CDR3: TGTGCCAGCAGTGAAGCGTGGGAAAGGGAGCTGTTTTTT. It encodes CASSEAWERELFF.

The CDR3 DNA follows: TGCAGCGGTTCAGGACAGGGAGTGACCGGGGAGCTGTTTTTT. Its protein product is CSGSGQGVTGELFF. The chain combines TRBV29-1 with TRBJ2-2; TRBD1 agrees at 8 bases. The junction had 9 bases not matched to a gene; V was cut back by 7 bases and J by 5 bases. This CDR3 region has 14 residues. In germline, CDR1 is SQVTM, CDR2 ANQGSEA.

The chain combines TRBV4-1 with TRBJ1-2, with TRBD1 identical over 8 bases. The CDR3 is 19 amino acids. Germline assignment: CDR1 MGHRA and CDR2 YSYEKL. J gave up 5 bases and V 4 bases, and 21 bases lay outside the gene matches. The CDR3 DNA is TGCGCCAGCAGCCCAACCTTTCCTTGGACAGGGAGAAATGGATATGGCTACACCTTC. This codes for CASSPTFPWTGRNGYGYTF.